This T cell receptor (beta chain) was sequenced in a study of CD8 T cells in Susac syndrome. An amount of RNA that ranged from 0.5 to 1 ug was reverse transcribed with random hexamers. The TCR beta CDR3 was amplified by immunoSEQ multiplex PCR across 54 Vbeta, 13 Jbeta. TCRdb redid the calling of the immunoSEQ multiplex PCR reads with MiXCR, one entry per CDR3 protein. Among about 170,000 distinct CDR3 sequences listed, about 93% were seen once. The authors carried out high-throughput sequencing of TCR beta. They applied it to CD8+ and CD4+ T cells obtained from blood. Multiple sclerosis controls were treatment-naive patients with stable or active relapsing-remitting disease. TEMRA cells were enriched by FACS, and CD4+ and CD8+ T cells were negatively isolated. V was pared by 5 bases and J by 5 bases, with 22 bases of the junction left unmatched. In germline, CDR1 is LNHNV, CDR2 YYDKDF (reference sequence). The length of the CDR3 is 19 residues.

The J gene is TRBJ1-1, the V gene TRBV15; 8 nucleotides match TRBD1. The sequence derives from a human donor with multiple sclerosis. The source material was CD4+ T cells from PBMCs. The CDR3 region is CATSDYSFGRGLRGTEAFF. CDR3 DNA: TGTGCCACCAGCGATTACTCATTCGGCAGGGGGCTTCGGGGAACTGAAGCTTTCTTT.